This entry lists 18 T cell receptor beta chains sequenced from one sample in a study of T cells in localized non-small cell lung cancer. Repertoires were generated with immunoSEQ multiplex PCR, while TCRdb's copy carries only in-frame clones and drops some. The sample carries 60,000 to 85,000 clones, 70% to 90% recorded once. The sample consisted of peripheral blood, taken before any cancer treatment. The receptors were gathered from a male donor older than 55 with stage III squamous cell lung carcinoma.

The rearrangement joins TRBV7-2 to TRBJ1-5; maybe TRBD1 (6 bases). The CDR3 consists of 15 residues. Trimming took off 1 base at V and 5 bases at J, with 12 bases between the two ends. In germline, CDR1 is SGHTA, CDR2 FQGNSA. Written as DNA, the CDR3 is TGTGCCAGCAGCTTAGGGGGGGGGCCGGATCAGCCCCAGCATTTT. This gives the protein CASSLGGGPDQPQHF.

The chain couples TRBV2 to TRBJ1-5, with 12 bases matching TRBD1. The CDR3 contains 15 residues. V lost 4 bases and J lost 6; bases outside the gene matches: 4. Germline loops: CDR1 SNHLY, CDR2 FYNNEI. The CDR3 here is CASSGDRGHVQPQHF. Here the CDR3 DNA reads TGTGCCAGCAGTGGGGACAGGGGGCATGTTCAGCCCCAGCATTTT.

The chain combines TRBV28 with TRBJ1-4; D uncertain. Deletions cut 6 bases from V and 10 bases from J, with 15 bases between. The CDR3 extends over 13 amino acids. Germline V gives CDR1 MDHEN, CDR2 SYDVKM. CDR3 residues: CASSLRMMRKLFF. The CDR3 bases are TGTGCCAGCAGCCTCCGGATGATGCGAAAACTGTTTTTT.

This clone showed up just a few times. The chain is built from TRBV29-1 and TRBJ1-2; 11 bases align to TRBD1. The V gene's germline CDR1 is SQVTM and CDR2 ANQGSEA. V lost 6 bases, J lost 7 bases, and 7 bases stayed unmatched. The CDR3 sequence is 13 residues long. The CDR3 region is CSVPGQGVSGYTF. As DNA, the CDR3 is TGCAGCGTGCCGGGACAGGGGGTGTCTGGCTACACCTTC.

The chain has TRBV7-2 and TRBJ1-5; D unclear. Germline values: CDR1 SGHTA, CDR2 FQGNSA. CDR3 length: 13 residues. V lost 5 bases and J lost 6, with 11 bases in between. The CDR3: CASSPRHGQPQHF. Here the CDR3 DNA reads TGTGCCAGCAGCCCAAGGCATGGTCAGCCCCAGCATTTT. Using reference TRBV7-2 and TRBJ1-5 for the parts outside the CDR3, the full variable domain is GAGVSQSPSNKVTEKGKDVELRCDPISGHTALYWYRQSLGQGLEFLIYFQGNSAPDKSGLPSDRFSAERTGGSVSTLTIQRTQQEDSAVYLCASSPRHGQPQHFGDGTRLSIL.

The chain has TRBV5-1 and TRBJ1-1, with a tentative D call TRBD1 (5 bases). Per germline, CDR1 SGHRS and CDR2 YFSETQ. This CDR3 is 17 amino acids long. Trimming removed 0 bases from V and 2 bases from J, with 17 bases in between. CDR3 region: CASSLGDSVGPNTEAFF. In DNA, the CDR3 is TGCGCCAGCAGCTTGGGTGACAGTGTGGGGCCCAACACTGAAGCTTTCTTT.

This clone was found a few times. The V call is TRBV6-6, the J call TRBJ1-2; tentatively, D is TRBD1 (5 bases). Germline CDR1 and CDR2: MNHNY and SVGAGI (reference sequence). Trimming stripped 6 bases from V and 8 bases from J, with 19 bases between. The CDR3 sequence is 14 residues long. CDR3 loop: CASRQRRDLGGYTF. The CDR3 nucleotides read TGTGCCAGCAGGCAACGGAGGGACTTAGGCGGCTACACCTTC.

The chain links TRBV6-6 to TRBJ2-7; 10 nucleotides align to TRBD1. Looked up from germline, CDR1 is MNHNY and CDR2 is SVGAGI (reference sequence). The trim removed 7 bases at V and 4 bases at J, leaving 13 bases unmatched. The CDR3 is made up of 16 amino acids. This chain's CDR3 is CASTQRVGTGVYEQYV. As DNA, the CDR3 is TGTGCCAGCACCCAAAGGGTTGGGACAGGGGTTTACGAGCAGTACGTC.

The J gene is TRBJ2-2, the V gene TRBV7-9; 11 bases align to TRBD1. The germline V gene has CDR1 SEHNR and CDR2 FQNEAQ (reference sequence). The CDR3 runs to 15 residues. J gave up 6 bases and V 6 bases, and 6 bases lay outside the gene matches. This CDR3 is CASSRGQGAAGELFF. CDR3 DNA: TGTGCCAGCAGTCGTGGACAGGGGGCGGCCGGGGAGCTGTTTTTT. The complete variable domain, with remaining parts taken from reference TRBV7-9 and TRBJ2-2, reads DTGVSQNPRHKITKRGQNVTFRCDPISEHNRLYWYRQTLGQGPEFLTYFQNEAQLEKSRLLSDRFSAERPKGSFSTLEIQRTEQGDSAMYLCASSRGQGAAGELFFGEGSRLTVL.

This clone has only one observation. V and J are TRBV6-6 and TRBJ1-2, with TRBD1 matching 7 bases. Trimming removed 5 bases from V and 3 bases from J; junction bases left unmatched: 9. The CDR3 is 15 residues long. Germline-derived CDR1 and CDR2 are MNHNY and SVGAGI (reference sequence). CDR3 sequence reads: CASSPSDRADYGYTF. As DNA, the CDR3 is TGTGCCAGCAGTCCCTCAGACAGGGCCGACTATGGCTACACCTTC.

This chain connects TRBV9 to TRBJ2-7; D gene unclear. The CDR3 sequence is 13 residues long. Deletions cut 4 bases from V and 2 bases from J, with 10 bases between. Germline V CDR1 and CDR2: SGDLS, YYNGEE. The CDR3 loop is CASSHGPAYEQYF. The DNA of the CDR3 is TGTGCCAGCAGCCATGGACCCGCCTACGAGCAGTACTTC.

This clone occurred once. V and J are TRBV5-4 and TRBJ1-5; D is unresolved. The germline V gene encodes CDR1 SGHNT and CDR2 YYREEE (reference sequence). V lost 0 bases and J lost 3, with 22 bases in between. This CDR3 contains 19 residues. CDR3 nucleotides: TGTGCCAGCAGCTTGGAATACAGTGGCGGATGGGGTTTCAATCAGCCCCAGCATTTT. This codes for CASSLEYSGGWGFNQPQHF. Full variable domain (missing parts from reference TRBV5-4 and TRBJ1-5): ETGVTQSPTHLIKTRGQQVTLRCSSQSGHNTVSWYQQALGQGPQFIFQYYREEENGRGNFPPRFSGLQFPNYSSELNVNALELDDSALYLCASSLEYSGGWGFNQPQHFGDGTRLSIL.

The chain links TRBV18 to TRBJ2-2, with 9 bases matching TRBD1. CDR1 and CDR2 (germline): KGHSH, LQKENI. The CDR3 is 16 residues long. The V gene end was trimmed by 2 bases and the J gene end by 5 bases; junction bases not matched to a gene: 6. CDR3 amino acids: CASSPAGQGPTGELFF. The CDR3 coding sequence is TGTGCCAGCTCACCAGCGGGACAGGGCCCTACCGGGGAGCTGTTTTTT.

The V gene is TRBV7-6, the J gene TRBJ1-3; the D is unclear. The CDR3 runs 14 residues. The germline V and J ends were trimmed by 6 bases and 0 bases, with 9 bases remaining between them. Germline lookup yields CDR1 SGHVS and CDR2 FNYEAQ. CDR3 DNA: TGTGCCAGCAGTAATCTGCTCTCTGGAAACACCATATATTTT. Protein product: CASSNLLSGNTIYF.

The chain employs TRBV6-1 and TRBJ1-4; the D gene is possibly TRBD1 (5 bases). The CDR3 runs to 15 residues. Trimming stripped 6 bases from V and 6 bases from J, with 17 bases between. Germline-derived CDR1 and CDR2 are MNHNS and SASEGT. Written as DNA, the CDR3 is TGTGCCAGCAGGGGACTCAAGAACTGGGATGAAAAACTGTTTTTT. Amino acids: CASRGLKNWDEKLFF.

The chain couples TRBV7-2 to TRBJ2-2; 9 nucleotides line up with TRBD2. Losses at the gene ends were 5 bases for V and 7 bases for J; bases not matched to a gene: 17. In germline, CDR1 is SGHTA, CDR2 FQGNSA. CDR3 length: 18 amino acids. The CDR3 DNA reads as TGTGCCAGCAGCCAAAGGCGGGTTAGCGGGGGCACGGGCGGGGAGCTGTTTTTT. Translating it yields CASSQRRVSGGTGGELFF.

V is TRBV7-2 and J is TRBJ2-5, with D uncertain. Trimming removed 3 bases at V and 4 bases at J, with 9 bases between. The CDR3 consists of 13 residues. Germline assignment: CDR1 SGHTA and CDR2 FQGNSA. CDR3 sequence reads: CASSFGRLETQYF. Here the CDR3 DNA reads TGTGCCAGCAGCTTCGGACGTCTAGAGACCCAGTACTTC. Filled out from reference TRBV7-2 and TRBJ2-5, the complete variable domain reads GAGVSQSPSNKVTEKGKDVELRCDPISGHTALYWYRQSLGQGLEFLIYFQGNSAPDKSGLPSDRFSAERTGGSVSTLTIQRTQQEDSAVYLCASSFGRLETQYFGPGTRLLVL.

V gene TRBV7-2 combines with J gene TRBJ1-3; D is unresolved. Germline V gene lookup returns CDR1 SGHTA and CDR2 FQGNSA. The CDR3 is 15 amino acids. V was clipped by 2 bases and J by 0 bases, with 8 bases between them. The CDR3 here is CASSLSRFSGNTIYF. CDR3 coding DNA: TGTGCCAGCAGCTTAAGTAGGTTCTCTGGAAACACCATATATTTT.